This TCR beta chain is from a study of T-cell reconstitution after alpha-beta-depleted transplantation in children. Findings and limits, study-wide: Several hundred expanded graft clones reportedly supplied alpha-beta T cells about two months after transplant. A year post-transplant, T-cell counts and diversity derived mostly from newly produced T cells. Several patients had high TCRbeta diversity at day 60; it came from surviving recipient T cells and thymic progenitors.

The sample holds many counts of this clonotype. Its antigen is currently unknown. The TCRbeta library incorporated unique molecular identifiers. A single record per CDR3 protein comes from TCRdb applying MiXCR to the PCR reads. The data contain 250,000 to 300,000 distinct CDR3 sequences, roughly 8.2% of them singletons. The receptor was derived from a female patient aged 2 to 10 who had a stem cell transplant for Fanconi anemia, so the T cells may come from the graft donor. Sequenced material: peripheral blood, taken 360 days after TCRalphabeta/CD19-depleted stem cell transplant.

The CDR3 nucleotides read TGTGCCAGCAGTTGGTCAGGGTTGGGGAACACTGAAGCTTTCTTT. Its protein product is CASSWSGLGNTEAFF. The V gene is TRBV27, the J gene TRBJ1-1; maybe TRBD1 (5 bases). Per the germline V gene, CDR1 is MNHEY and CDR2 is SMNVEV (reference sequence). This CDR3 region has 15 residues. Trimming took off 4 bases at V and 1 base at J, with 13 bases between the two ends.